The clone carrying this T cell receptor (beta chain) was found many times. The CDR3 totals 14 residues. The germline V and J ends were trimmed by 5 bases and 5 bases, with 16 bases remaining between them. CDR1 and CDR2 from the germline V gene are SGHVS and FQNEAQ. MiXCR was run by TCRdb on the multiplex PCR reads, yielding one entry per CDR3 protein. This table has approximately 90,000 distinct CDR3 sequences, approximately 30% appearing once. This sample was included in a study of breast tumors, draining lymph nodes, adjacent tissues. The lymph nodes were axillary draining lymph nodes from breast cancer patients.

The gene calls are TRBV7-8 and TRBJ2-7, with D possibly matching TRBD2 (7 bases). This TCR derives from a female donor with breast cancer. Some clones in this sample may be carry-over from other donors' samples. The specimen sequenced was axillary lymph node tissue. The CDR3 coding sequence is TGTGCCAGCAGCCCCTGGGGGGGGCAGGACGAGCAGTACTTC. It codes for CASSPWGGQDEQYF.